These T cell receptor beta chains were read from a single sample in a study of blood T cell repertoires in COVID-19. Assay used: immunoSEQ multiplex PCR; TCRdb lists only in-frame clones, some missing. The repertoire holds fewer than 250,000 clones, with 80% to 95% as singletons. The sequenced material came from peripheral blood. The receptors here all came from a man younger than 45 with COVID-19, enrolled during active disease. CDR3s include the opening cysteine and the closing phenylalanine or tryptophan. D genes are given only for firm matches. Expanded clones get a size class; other rows say once, few or many, or leave the size out.

D	J	V	size	DNA	CDR3
.	TRBJ1-3	TRBV5-4	.	TGTGCCAGCAGCCCGGCCGGGACTGGAAACACCATATATTTT	CASSPAGTGNTIYF
TRBD2	TRBJ2-5	TRBV11-3	few	TGTGCCAGCAGCCCCGGACTAGCGGGGACCCAAACCCAAGAGACCCAGTACTTC	CASSPGLAGTQTQETQYF
TRBD2	TRBJ2-1	TRBV9	.	TGTGCCAGCAGCGGGGCCCTACTAGCGGGGGGGCTCCTGTTCTTC	CASSGALLAGGLLFF
TRBD2	TRBJ2-1	TRBV11-2	.	TGTGCCAGCAGCAGCCGCGTCACTAGCGGGGGGTATAATGAGCAGTTCTTC	CASSSRVTSGGYNEQFF
.	TRBJ1-1	TRBV10-1	once	TGCGCCAGCAGTGGACAGGCCACTGAAGCTTTCTTT	CASSGQATEAFF
.	TRBJ2-7	TRBV12-3/TRBV12-4	.	TGTGCCAGCAGTTTCGCCTACGAGCAGTACTTC	CASSFAYEQYF
.	TRBJ1-2	TRBV5-5	.	TGTGCCAGCAGCTCACCGCAGGGTAATGGCTACACCTTC	CASSSPQGNGYTF
.	TRBJ1-6	TRBV9	.	TGTGCCAGCAGCGACCCGACAGCCACCAATTCACCCCTCCACTTT	CASSDPTATNSPLHF
.	TRBJ1-1	TRBV10-3	.	TGTGCCATCATGCCACAGGGAGACACTGAAGCTTTCTTT	CAIMPQGDTEAFF
TRBD1	TRBJ1-1	TRBV7-6	once	TGTGCCAGCAGCCCACCCGGGACAGGTGGTACTGAAGCTTTCTTT	CASSPPGTGGTEAFF
.	TRBJ1-5	TRBV19	.	TGTGCCAGTAGTATAGAACAGGTCACCAATCAGCCCCAGCATTTT	CASSIEQVTNQPQHF
TRBD2	TRBJ2-2	TRBV5-1	once	TGCGCCAGTTCTAGCGGGGGAAACTCCGGGGAGCTGTTTTTT	CASSSGGNSGELFF
TRBD1	TRBJ2-5	TRBV5-1	.	TGCGCCAGCAGCCCGGGAACAGGGGAAGAGACCCAGTACTTC	CASSPGTGEETQYF
TRBD1	TRBJ2-7	TRBV5-6	few	TGTGCCAGCAGCCTCGGACAGGGGCGATACGAGCAGTACTTC	CASSLGQGRYEQYF
.	TRBJ2-3	TRBV6-5	.	TGTGCCAGCAGTTACTCTGGCATCACGTCGGATACGCAGTATTTT	CASSYSGITSDTQYF
TRBD1	TRBJ1-1	TRBV19	.	TGTGCCAGTATCCGGGACAGGGTAAACCAAGAAGCTTTCTTT	CASIRDRVNQEAFF
.	TRBJ1-3	TRBV10-1	.	TGCGCCAGCAGTGAATCCCGACCGGGGGGAAACACCATATATTTT	CASSESRPGGNTIYF
.	TRBJ1-5	TRBV10-3	few	TGTGCCATCAGTGTGCAGGGTACGGGCAATCAGCCCCAGCATTTT	CAISVQGTGNQPQHF